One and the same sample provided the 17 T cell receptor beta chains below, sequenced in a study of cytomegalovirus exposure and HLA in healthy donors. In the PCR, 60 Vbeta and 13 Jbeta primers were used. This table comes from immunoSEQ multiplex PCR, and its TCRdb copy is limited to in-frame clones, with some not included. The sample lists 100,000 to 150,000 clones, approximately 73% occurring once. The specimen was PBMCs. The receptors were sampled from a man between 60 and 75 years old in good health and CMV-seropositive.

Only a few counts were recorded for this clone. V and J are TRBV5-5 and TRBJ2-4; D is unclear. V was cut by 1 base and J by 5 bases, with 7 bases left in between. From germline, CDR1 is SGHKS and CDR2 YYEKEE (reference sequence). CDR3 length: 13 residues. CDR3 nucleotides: TGTGCCAGCAGCTTGAGCAGGCAAAACATTCAGTACTTC. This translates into CASSLSRQNIQYF. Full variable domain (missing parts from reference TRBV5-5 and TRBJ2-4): DAGVTQSPTHLIKTRGQQVTLRCSPISGHKSVSWYQQVLGQGPQFIFQYYEKEERGRGNFPDRFSARQFPNYSSELNVNALLLGDSALYLCASSLSRQNIQYFGAGTRLSVL.

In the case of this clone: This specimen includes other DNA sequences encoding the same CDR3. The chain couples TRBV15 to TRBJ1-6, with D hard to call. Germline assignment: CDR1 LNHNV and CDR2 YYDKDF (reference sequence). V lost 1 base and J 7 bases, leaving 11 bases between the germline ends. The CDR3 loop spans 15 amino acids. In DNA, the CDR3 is TGTGCCACCAGCAGAGTCGGCGGTGGGAATTCACCCCTCCACTTT. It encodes CATSRVGGGNSPLHF. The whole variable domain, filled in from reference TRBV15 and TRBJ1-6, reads DAMVIQNPRYQVTQFGKPVTLSCSQTLNHNVMYWYQQKSSQAPKLLFHYYDKDFNNEADTPDNFQSRRPNTSFCFLDIRSPGLGDTAMYLCATSRVGGGNSPLHFGNGTRLTVT.

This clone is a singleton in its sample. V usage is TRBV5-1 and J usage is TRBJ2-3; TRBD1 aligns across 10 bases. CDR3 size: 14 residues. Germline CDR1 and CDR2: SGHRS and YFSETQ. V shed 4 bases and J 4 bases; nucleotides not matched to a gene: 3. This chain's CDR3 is CASSKDRGSDTQYF. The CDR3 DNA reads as TGCGCCAGCAGCAAGGACAGGGGGTCAGATACGCAGTATTTT. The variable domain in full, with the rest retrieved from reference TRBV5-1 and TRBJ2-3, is KAGVTQTPRYLIKTRGQQVTLSCSPISGHRSVSWYQQTPGQGLQFLFEYFSETQRNKGNFPGRFSGRQFSNSRSEMNVSTLELGDSALYLCASSKDRGSDTQYFGPGTRLTVL.

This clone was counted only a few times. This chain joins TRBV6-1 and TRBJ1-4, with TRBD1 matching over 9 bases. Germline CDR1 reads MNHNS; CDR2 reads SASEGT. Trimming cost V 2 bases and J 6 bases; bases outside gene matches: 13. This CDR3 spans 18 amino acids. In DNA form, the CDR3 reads TGTGCCAGCAGTGAACTAGGCGTATCGGGACAGGGAGATGAAAAACTGTTTTTT. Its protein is CASSELGVSGQGDEKLFF.

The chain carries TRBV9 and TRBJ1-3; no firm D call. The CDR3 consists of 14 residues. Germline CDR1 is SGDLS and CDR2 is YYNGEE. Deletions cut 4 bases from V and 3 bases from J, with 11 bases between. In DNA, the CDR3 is TGTGCCAGCAGCCTCGGGGTATATGGAAACACCATATATTTT. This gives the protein CASSLGVYGNTIYF. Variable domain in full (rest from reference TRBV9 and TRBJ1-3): DSGVTQTPKHLITATGQRVTLRCSPRSGDLSVYWYQQSLDQGLQFLIQYYNGEERAKGNILERFSAQQFPDLHSELNLSSLELGDSALYFCASSLGVYGNTIYFGEGSWLTVV.

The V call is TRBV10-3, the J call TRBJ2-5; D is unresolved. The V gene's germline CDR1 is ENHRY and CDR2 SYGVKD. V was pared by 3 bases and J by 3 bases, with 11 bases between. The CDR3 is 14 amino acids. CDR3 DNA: TGTGCCATCAGTGAAATTTCCAGTAAAGAGACCCAGTACTTC. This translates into CAISEISSKETQYF.

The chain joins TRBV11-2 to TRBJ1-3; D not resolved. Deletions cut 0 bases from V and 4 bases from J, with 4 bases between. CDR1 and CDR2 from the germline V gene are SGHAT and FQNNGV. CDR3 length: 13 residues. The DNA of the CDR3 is TGTGCCAGCAGCTTAGACCTCGGAAACACCATATATTTT. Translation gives CASSLDLGNTIYF.

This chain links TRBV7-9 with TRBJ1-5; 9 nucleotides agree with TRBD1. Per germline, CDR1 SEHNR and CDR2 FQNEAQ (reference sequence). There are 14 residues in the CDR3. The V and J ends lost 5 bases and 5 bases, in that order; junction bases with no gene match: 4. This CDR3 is CASSRDREHQPQHF. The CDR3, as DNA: TGTGCCAGCAGCCGGGACAGGGAGCATCAGCCCCAGCATTTT.

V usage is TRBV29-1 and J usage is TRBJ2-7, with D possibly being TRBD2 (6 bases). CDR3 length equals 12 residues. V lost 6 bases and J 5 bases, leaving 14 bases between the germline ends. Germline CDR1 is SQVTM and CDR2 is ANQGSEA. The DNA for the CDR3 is TGCAGCGTCGGGATCGGGGGAAACGAGCAGTACTTC. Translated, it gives CSVGIGGNEQYF.

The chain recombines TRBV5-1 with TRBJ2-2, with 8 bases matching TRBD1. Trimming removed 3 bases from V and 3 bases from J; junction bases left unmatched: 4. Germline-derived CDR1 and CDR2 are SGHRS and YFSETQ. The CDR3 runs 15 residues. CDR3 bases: TGCGCCAGCAGCTCGGGACAGGCGGACACCGGGGAGCTGTTTTTT. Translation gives CASSSGQADTGELFF.

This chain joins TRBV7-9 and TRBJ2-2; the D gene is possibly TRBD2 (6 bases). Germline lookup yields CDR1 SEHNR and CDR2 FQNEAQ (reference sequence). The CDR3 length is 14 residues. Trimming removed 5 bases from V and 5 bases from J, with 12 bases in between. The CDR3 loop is CASSAPGRTGELFF. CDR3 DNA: TGTGCCAGCAGCGCTCCGGGGAGGACCGGGGAGCTGTTTTTT.

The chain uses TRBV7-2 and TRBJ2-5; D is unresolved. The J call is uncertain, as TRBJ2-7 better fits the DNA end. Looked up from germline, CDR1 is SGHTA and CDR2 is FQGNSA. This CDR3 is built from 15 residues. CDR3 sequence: CASTGDSNPSYEQYF. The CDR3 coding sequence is TGTGCCAGCACCGGAGACTCAAATCCCTCCTACGAGCAGTACTTC.

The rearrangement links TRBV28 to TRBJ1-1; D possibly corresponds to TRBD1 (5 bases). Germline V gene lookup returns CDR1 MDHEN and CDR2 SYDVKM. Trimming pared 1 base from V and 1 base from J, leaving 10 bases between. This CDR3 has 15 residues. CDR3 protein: CASSLLTEKNTEAFF. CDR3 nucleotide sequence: TGTGCCAGCAGTTTATTGACAGAGAAGAACACTGAAGCTTTCTTT.

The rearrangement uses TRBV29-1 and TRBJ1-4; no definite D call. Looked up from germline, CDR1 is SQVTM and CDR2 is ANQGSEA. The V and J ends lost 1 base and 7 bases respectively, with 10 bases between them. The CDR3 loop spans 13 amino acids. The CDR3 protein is CSVEVRFGEKLFF. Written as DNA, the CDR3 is TGCAGCGTTGAAGTCAGGTTCGGTGAAAAACTGTTTTTT. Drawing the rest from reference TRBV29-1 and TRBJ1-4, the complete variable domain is SAVISQKPSRDICQRGTSLTIQCQVDSQVTMMFWYRQQPGQSLTLIATANQGSEATYESGFVIDKFPISRPNLTFSTLTVSNMSPEDSSIYLCSVEVRFGEKLFFGSGTQLSVL.

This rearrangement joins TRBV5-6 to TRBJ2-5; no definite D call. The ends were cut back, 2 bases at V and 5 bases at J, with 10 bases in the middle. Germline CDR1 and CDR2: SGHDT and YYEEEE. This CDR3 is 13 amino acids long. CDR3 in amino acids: CASSFAEVETQYF. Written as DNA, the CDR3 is TGTGCCAGCAGCTTTGCCGAGGTGGAGACCCAGTACTTC.

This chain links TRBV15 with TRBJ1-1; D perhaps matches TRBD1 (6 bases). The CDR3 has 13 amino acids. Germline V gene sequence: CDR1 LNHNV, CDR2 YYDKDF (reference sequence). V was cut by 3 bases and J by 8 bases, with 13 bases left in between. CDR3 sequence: CATSSPGDVEAFF. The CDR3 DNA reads TGTGCCACCAGCAGCCCAGGGGACGTCGAAGCTTTCTTT.

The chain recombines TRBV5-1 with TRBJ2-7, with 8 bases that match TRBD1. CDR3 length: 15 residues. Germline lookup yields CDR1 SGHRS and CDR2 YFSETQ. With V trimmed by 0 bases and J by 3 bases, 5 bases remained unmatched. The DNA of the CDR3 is TGCGCCAGCAGCTTGGAGGGACAGGTCAGCTACGAGCAGTACTTC. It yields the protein CASSLEGQVSYEQYF.